Listed here are 5 T cell receptor beta chains from one sample, sequenced in a study of T cells after yellow fever vaccination. From the 5' RACE reads, TCRdb called clonotypes with MiXCR, one entry per CDR3 protein. The sample gives roughly 170,000 distinct CDR3 sequences, approximately 6% of which show up once; just under 3% is in the top ten. Sequencing was performed on CD4+ T cells sorted from PBMCs, taken on the day of the first yellow fever vaccination. These receptors all stem from a young man who received the YFV17D yellow fever vaccine.

By frequency in the sample, this clonotype is medium-sized (0.01 to 0.1%). CDR3 coding DNA: TGTGCCAGCAGCTTGTACGCAGGGCCAGGCTACACCTTC. Protein sequence: CASSLYAGPGYTF. V gene TRBV5-8 combines with J gene TRBJ1-2, with D possibly matching TRBD1 (5 bases). The V end was cut by 1 base, the J end by 8 bases, with 12 bases between. The CDR3 length is 13 residues. From germline, CDR1 is SGHTS and CDR2 YDEGEE.

This clonotype was observed a handful of times. The chain has TRBV18 and TRBJ2-7; weak D call: TRBD1 (5 bases). This CDR3 is built from 13 residues. V lost 1 base and J 5 bases, leaving 9 bases between the germline ends. Germline-derived CDR1 and CDR2 are KGHSH and LQKENI. The CDR3 here is CASSPRSGNEQYV. The CDR3 nucleotides are TGTGCCAGCTCACCACGATCAGGGAACGAGCAGTACGTC.

This clonotype was counted at least ten times. V is TRBV20-1 and J is TRBJ1-2; tentative D call: TRBD1 (5 bases). The V end lost 3 bases, the J end lost 8 bases, and 19 bases lay between the germline ends. Looked up from germline, CDR1 is DFQATT and CDR2 is SNEGSKA (reference sequence). The CDR3 length is 14 residues. The CDR3 is CSASETAALRGYTF. In DNA form, the CDR3 reads TGCAGTGCTAGTGAGACAGCGGCGTTAAGAGGCTACACCTTC.

This clonotype showed up just a few times. The chain is built from TRBV9 and TRBJ2-1, with TRBD2 matching 7 bases. Germline CDR1 is SGDLS and CDR2 is YYNGEE. With V trimmed by 4 bases and J by 4 bases, 11 bases remained unmatched. The CDR3 runs to 16 residues. The DNA for the CDR3 is TGTGCCAGCAGCCTCGTTGGGCGGGGGATGTACAATGAGCAGTTCTTC. Residues: CASSLVGRGMYNEQFF.

This clonotype was detected only a few times. J is TRBJ1-4 and V is TRBV5-1, with a possible D match to TRBD1 (5 bases). V was trimmed by 4 bases and J by 6 bases, leaving 10 bases between them. Germline CDR1 SGHRS, CDR2 YFSETQ. The CDR3 covers 13 residues. This chain's CDR3 is CASSDQGDEKLFF. DNA for the CDR3: TGCGCCAGCAGCGATCAGGGCGATGAAAAACTGTTTTTT.